The following is a T cell receptor (beta chain) sequence with its context. The antigen remains undetermined. Sequenced by immunoSEQ multiplex PCR; TCRdb stores in-frame clones only, minus some. The table includes about 93,000 clones, approximately 78% detected once. These data belong to a study of PD-1 blockade in classical Hodgkin lymphoma. Study-wide results and caveats: Compared with baseline, CD4+ but not CD8+ TCR diversity had risen significantly by C4D1.

The germline V gene has CDR1 MNHEY and CDR2 SVGAGI. Trimming stripped 5 bases from V and 3 bases from J, with 14 bases between. The CDR3 is made up of 14 amino acids. Time point given: cycle 4 day 1 (C4D1), after six to seven weeks of nivolumab. All trial patients relapsed after autologous stem cell transplantation. The clonotype originates from a human donor with classical Hodgkin lymphoma. Sequences were derived from peripheral blood mononuclear cells (PBMCs), sampled before the fourth cycle of nivolumab. The chain uses TRBV6-5 and TRBJ2-7; D is ambiguous. In DNA, the CDR3 is TGTGCCAGCAGTGGGCTCCGCCTCTACTACGAGCAGTACTTC. Translating it yields CASSGLRLYYEQYF.